The present entry profiles one T cell receptor beta chain with its context. The data originate from a study of OX40 agonist ivuxolimab in advanced cancers. At the level of the study: An agonistic human IgG2 monoclonal antibody against OX40 (CD134) was given. Three patients showed partial responses: one hepatocellular carcinoma and two cutaneous melanoma cases.

Peripheral blood came from all dose cohorts at three timepoints. TCRdb's table, derived via immunoSEQ multiplex PCR, lists solely in-frame clones and lacks some. The table records about 64,000 clones, approximately 90% of them present only once. Trimming removed 5 bases from V and 3 bases from J, with 5 bases in between. Germline CDR1 is SEHNR and CDR2 is FQNEAQ (reference sequence). There are 11 residues in the CDR3. The clonotype originates from an adult with an advanced solid tumor such as melanoma, head and neck, liver or kidney cancer. The input for sequencing was CD4+ or CD8+ T cells sorted from blood, taken in a trial of the OX40 agonist ivuxolimab. The V call is TRBV7-9, the J call TRBJ2-7; D remains unclear. CDR3 sequence: CASSLDYEQYF. For the CDR3, the DNA is TGTGCCAGCAGCCTCGACTACGAGCAGTACTTC.